The clone carrying this TCR beta chain was counted only a few times. The sample is drawn from a study of shared clonotypes between healthy human individuals. Libraries were prepared by immunoSEQ multiplex PCR; TCRdb keeps only in-frame clonotypes and omits some of them. The sample contains roughly 500,000 clones, 76% of which appear only once. Material: PBMCs. This TCR came from a woman between 40 and 50 years old in good health. Some clones in this sample may be carry-over from other donors' samples.

The CDR3 DNA reads TGTGCCAGCAGTTGGAGTGAGATCTACGAGCAGTACTTC. Translating gives CASSWSEIYEQYF. The chain carries TRBV6-1 and TRBJ2-7; the D is unclear. CDR1 is MNHNS, CDR2 SASEGT, per germline. Trimming stripped 5 bases from V and 3 bases from J, with 11 bases between. The CDR3 loop spans 13 amino acids.